These 10 T cell receptor beta chains share one sample of origin, sequenced in a study of CD8 T cells in Susac syndrome. Random hexamers served to reverse transcribe roughly 0.45 to 1 ug RNA. MiXCR was run by TCRdb on the immunoSEQ multiplex PCR reads, yielding one entry per CDR3 protein. Here the sample spans 400,000 to 550,000 distinct CDR3 sequences, approximately 85% being singletons. The sequenced sample was CD8+ T cells from PBMCs. The source of these receptors is a human donor with multiple sclerosis.

A single count supports this clonotype. This chain links TRBV27 with TRBJ2-1; 8 positions agree with TRBD2. The CDR3 is 16 amino acids. Germline CDR1 MNHEY, CDR2 SMNVEV (reference sequence). After removal of 7 bases from V and 2 bases from J, the junction contained 10 bases not matched to a gene. The CDR3 DNA sequence: TGTGCCAGCACCGAAACGACTAGCGACCCCTACAATGAGCAGTTCTTC. Protein product: CASTETTSDPYNEQFF.

The genes are TRBV12-3 or TRBV12-4 and TRBJ1-5; D is ambiguous. V was trimmed by 6 bases and J by 1 base, leaving 13 bases between them. The CDR3 is made up of 15 amino acids. CDR3 sequence: CASSRNTGSNQPQHF. The CDR3 DNA sequence: TGTGCCAGCAGCCGAAACACGGGGAGCAATCAGCCCCAGCATTTT.

The chain recombines TRBV10-3 with TRBJ2-7; 12 bases fit TRBD2. V gave up 6 bases and J gave up 4 bases; unmatched junction bases: 13. The CDR3 sequence is 17 residues long. The germline V gene encodes CDR1 ENHRY and CDR2 SYGVKD. This CDR3 reads CAISLTRLAGAVYEQYF. CDR3 sequence (DNA): TGTGCCATCAGCCTGACTCGACTAGCGGGGGCCGTATACGAGCAGTACTTC.

This clonotype was picked up one time. This chain connects TRBV12-3 or TRBV12-4 to TRBJ2-1; a possible D gene is TRBD2 (6 bases). This CDR3 is 23 amino acids long. Trimming removed 3 bases from V and 4 bases from J, with 37 bases in between. In DNA, the CDR3 is TGTGCCAGCAGTTTTTCTGTAATGGAAATTGGGCTAGCGAGCACAGAGGATTACAATGAGCAGTTCTTC. It encodes CASSFSVMEIGLASTEDYNEQFF.

A single count supports this clonotype. J is TRBJ1-3 and V is TRBV5-1; no clear D. The CDR3 covers 16 residues. Germline V gene lookup returns CDR1 SGHRS and CDR2 YFSETQ. V gave up 7 bases and J gave up 8 bases, with 25 bases separating them. The CDR3 loop reads CASAPHGGMVRDTIYF. Written as DNA, the CDR3 is TGCGCCAGCGCCCCCCACGGAGGTATGGTACGAGACACCATATATTTT.

This clonotype was detected once. The V gene is TRBV6-1, the J gene TRBJ2-6; TRBD1 is a possible D gene (6 bases). Trimming stripped 7 bases from V and 0 bases from J, with 16 bases between. Germline CDR1 MNHNS, CDR2 SASEGT. The CDR3 sequence is 17 residues long. CDR3 residues: CASTYSEGDSGANVLTF. CDR3 bases: TGTGCCAGCACCTATAGCGAGGGGGACTCTGGGGCCAACGTCCTGACTTTC.

The genes are TRBV3-1 and TRBJ2-3, with D possibly matching TRBD2 (6 bases). Trimming took 1 base from V and 0 from J, leaving 11 bases between them. CDR1 and CDR2 (germline): LGHDT, YNNKEL (reference sequence). The CDR3 is 16 residues long. Written as DNA, the CDR3 is TGTGCCAGCAGCCAAGGTTGGGCGGGAAGCACAGATACGCAGTATTTT. It is translated as CASSQGWAGSTDTQYF.

The V and J genes are TRBV4-1 and TRBJ2-2; D is possibly TRBD1 (6 bases). Germline-derived CDR1 and CDR2 are MGHRA and YSYEKL. Trimming left V 1 base short and J 1 base short, with 16 bases between. This CDR3 region has 18 residues. This CDR3 reads CASSQGKRGKENTGELFF. CDR3 nucleotides: TGCGCCAGCAGCCAAGGCAAAAGGGGGAAGGAGAACACCGGGGAGCTGTTTTTT.

J is TRBJ2-1 and V is TRBV14, with 10 bases aligning to TRBD2. This CDR3 has 15 amino acids. The germline V gene has CDR1 SGHDN and CDR2 FVKESK. V was pared by 1 base and J by 6 bases, with 3 bases of the junction left unmatched. The CDR3 DNA follows: TGTGCCAGCAGCCAAGCTAGCGGGAGCGGCAATGAGCAGTTCTTC. This encodes CASSQASGSGNEQFF.

J is TRBJ2-7 and V is TRBV12-3 or TRBV12-4; maybe TRBD1 (6 bases). This CDR3 region has 13 residues. V shed 5 bases and J shed 2 bases, with 10 bases lying between them. In DNA form, the CDR3 reads TGTGCCAGCAGTATTTGGACAGCCTACGAGCAGTACTTC. Its translation: CASSIWTAYEQYF.